Listed below are T cell receptor beta chains from one sample, sequenced in a study of blood T cell repertoires in COVID-19. Assay: immunoSEQ multiplex PCR; the TCRdb copy retains only in-frame clones and omits some. The data show approximately 350,000 clones, approximately 87% seen once. The sequenced sample was peripheral blood. These receptors were obtained from a woman in her forties or fifties with COVID-19, enrolled during active disease. CDR3s include the opening cysteine and the closing phenylalanine or tryptophan. The D gene is left open where the match is weak. Where a row states a size, it is once, few, many or the class of an expanded clone; other rows omit it.

V: TRBV29-1
D: TRBD1
size: NA
J: TRBJ1-1
DNA: TGCAGCGGCAAAGCGACAGGGTCTGAAGCTTTCTTT
CDR3: CSGKATGSEAFF

V: TRBV3-1/TRBV3-2
D: TRBD1
size: few
J: TRBJ1-3
DNA: TGTGCCAGCAGCCTAGGACAGGGGATTGGAAACACCATATATTTT
CDR3: CASSLGQGIGNTIYF

V: TRBV11-2
D: NA
size: NA
J: TRBJ2-2
DNA: TGTGCCAGCAGCTTAGAGGGAGGCTCCAACACCGGGGAGCTGTTTTTT
CDR3: CASSLEGGSNTGELFF

V: TRBV19
D: NA
size: NA
J: TRBJ2-5
DNA: TGTGCCAGTAGCTCTACCCCCGACAGGTTCGGAGAGACCCAGTACTTC
CDR3: CASSSTPDRFGETQYF

V: TRBV7-9
D: NA
size: NA
J: TRBJ1-2
DNA: TGTGCCAGCAGCTCCAACTACTATGGCTACACCTTC
CDR3: CASSSNYYGYTF

V: TRBV9
D: NA
size: NA
J: TRBJ1-4
DNA: TGTGCCACGGGCAGGGATAGTGAAAAACTGTTTTTT
CDR3: CATGRDSEKLFF

V: TRBV24-1
D: TRBD2
size: once
J: TRBJ2-7
DNA: TGTGCCACCAGTGAAGCGGGACTAGCGGGAGGACAGTACTTC
CDR3: CATSEAGLAGGQYF

V: TRBV11-3
D: NA
size: NA
J: TRBJ1-1
DNA: TGTGCCAGCAGCTTATGGATGGGACAGAACACTGAAGCTTTCTTT
CDR3: CASSLWMGQNTEAFF

V: TRBV30
D: TRBD1
size: NA
J: TRBJ2-7
DNA: TGTGCCTGGGCGGGTTGGGACAGTCAGCAGTACTTC
CDR3: CAWAGWDSQQYF

V: TRBV27
D: NA
size: NA
J: TRBJ1-4
DNA: TGTGCCAGCAGTTTACAGGGGTTAGGAGAAAAACTGTTTTTT
CDR3: CASSLQGLGEKLFF

V: TRBV7-8
D: NA
size: NA
J: TRBJ2-2
DNA: TGTGCCAGCAGCTCTGAGACACCCATTCGACGGGAGCTGTTTTTT
CDR3: CASSSETPIRRELFF

V: TRBV6-5
D: TRBD1
size: NA
J: TRBJ1-1
DNA: TGTGCCAGCAGGCTAACAGGGGGCACTGAAGCTTTCTTT
CDR3: CASRLTGGTEAFF

V: TRBV28
D: TRBD1
size: NA
J: TRBJ1-6
DNA: TGTGCCAGCAGCCTGACAGGGGAACGATCACCCCTCCACTTT
CDR3: CASSLTGERSPLHF

V: TRBV2
D: TRBD1
size: NA
J: TRBJ1-2
DNA: TGTGCCAGCAACCGACAGGGATCTAACTATGGCTACACCTTC
CDR3: CASNRQGSNYGYTF

V: TRBV20-1
D: TRBD2
size: NA
J: TRBJ2-7
DNA: TGCAGTGCTAGTAACACGAGACACCCGGGGGGGTACTTC
CDR3: CSASNTRHPGGYF

V: TRBV15
D: NA
size: once
J: TRBJ1-4
DNA: TGTGCCACCAGCAGAGGCCCACCGGGACAAGGAAATGAAAAACTGTTTTTT
CDR3: CATSRGPPGQGNEKLFF

V: TRBV5-6
D: TRBD1
size: NA
J: TRBJ2-7
DNA: TGTGCCAGCAGCCCGATGACAGGGGTCCTCCACGAGCAGTACTTC
CDR3: CASSPMTGVLHEQYF

V: TRBV27
D: TRBD1
size: NA
J: TRBJ2-7
DNA: TGTGCCAGCAGTTTCTTCGCCGGGACAGAATACGAGCAGTACTTC
CDR3: CASSFFAGTEYEQYF

V: TRBV15
D: TRBD1
size: NA
J: TRBJ1-2
DNA: TGTGCCACCAGCAGAGGGGGACAGGACTATGGCTACACCTTC
CDR3: CATSRGGQDYGYTF

V: TRBV4-1
D: NA
size: NA
J: TRBJ1-4
DNA: TGCGCCAGTTCACCGGGGGCAACTAATGAAAAACTGTTTTTT
CDR3: CASSPGATNEKLFF

V: TRBV19
D: TRBD2
size: NA
J: TRBJ2-3
DNA: TGTGCCAGTAGTAGAACTAGCGGGAGAGGGACAGATACGCAGTATTTT
CDR3: CASSRTSGRGTDTQYF

V: TRBV18
D: TRBD1
size: NA
J: TRBJ2-7
DNA: TGTGCCAGCTCACTTGGACAGGGCGCTTCGTACGAGCAGTACTTC
CDR3: CASSLGQGASYEQYF

V: TRBV18
D: TRBD1
size: NA
J: TRBJ1-2
DNA: TGTGCCAGCTCACCTCGAGACAGGGGCGATGGCTACACCTTC
CDR3: CASSPRDRGDGYTF

V: TRBV7-3
D: NA
size: NA
J: TRBJ2-3
DNA: TGTGCCAGCAGCTTAACTAGGGGGGGAAGTCGCACAGATACGCAGTATTTT
CDR3: CASSLTRGGSRTDTQYF

V: TRBV5-1
D: TRBD1
size: NA
J: TRBJ2-7
DNA: TGCGCCAGCAGCTTCTCCGGGACAGGGGGCGAGCAGTACTTC
CDR3: CASSFSGTGGEQYF

V: TRBV9
D: TRBD2
size: NA
J: TRBJ2-3
DNA: TGTGCCAGCAGCGTAGGGCCCCCCAAAGCGGGGATCACAGATACGCAGTATTTT
CDR3: CASSVGPPKAGITDTQYF

V: TRBV2
D: TRBD1
size: few
J: TRBJ1-6
DNA: TGTGCCAGCAGTGTACCCGCCGACAGGGACCAAGGGTGGGGTTCACCCCTCCACTTT
CDR3: CASSVPADRDQGWGSPLHF

V: TRBV11-2
D: NA
size: NA
J: TRBJ1-4
DNA: TGTGCCAGCAGCTTCGGTTGGGGGAGGAGAGGGGCAGCTAATGAAAAACTGTTTTTT
CDR3: CASSFGWGRRGAANEKLFF

V: TRBV5-4
D: TRBD1
size: once
J: TRBJ1-6
DNA: TGTGCCAGCAGCTTGGGGGGGACAGGGCTGAACAATTCACCCCTCCACTTT
CDR3: CASSLGGTGLNNSPLHF

V: TRBV29-1
D: TRBD1
size: NA
J: TRBJ2-1
DNA: TGCAGCGTTGAAGATAAGACAGGGCATTATTACAATGAGCAGTTCTTC
CDR3: CSVEDKTGHYYNEQFF

V: TRBV6-5
D: TRBD1
size: NA
J: TRBJ1-2
DNA: TGTGCCAGCAGATCTTCGCGGGACAGGGGGCCGGGCTACACCTTC
CDR3: CASRSSRDRGPGYTF

V: TRBV30
D: TRBD1
size: NA
J: TRBJ2-7
DNA: TGTGCCTGGGACAGGGGCATTTCCTACGAGCAGTACTTC
CDR3: CAWDRGISYEQYF

V: TRBV20-1
D: NA
size: NA
J: TRBJ2-3
DNA: TGCAGTGCTAGGGCCATAAATACGCAGTATTTT
CDR3: CSARAINTQYF

V: TRBV4-2
D: TRBD1
size: once
J: TRBJ2-1
DNA: TGTGCCAGCAGCCAAGCGGTGGACAGGGGTCGTAATGAGCAGTTCTTC
CDR3: CASSQAVDRGRNEQFF